This record looks at one TCR beta chain sequence and its context. Its target is unknown. This record belongs to a study of T cells in Graves' hyperthyroidism and ophthalmopathy. Broader study findings: A median around six months before onset, the model predicted ophthalmopathy. In blood, most of the thyroid clonotypes expanded above 0.001 were also present.

Amplified regions were TCR beta CDR3 sequences from RNA transcripts. TCR CDR3 regions were first amplified by RT-PCR with HTBI primers. In TCRdb, the multiplex PCR reads were re-called with MiXCR into one record per CDR3 protein. This repertoire shows 550,000 to 700,000 distinct CDR3 sequences, 46% found once; its top ten account for under 20%. Patients were excluded for uncontrolled infection, other autoimmune disease, pregnancy or lactation. Clinical symptoms, serum thyroxine and TRAb, thyroid ultrasound and orbital computed tomography together formed the diagnostic basis. The germline CDR1 and CDR2 sequences are KGHSH and LQKENI. The CDR3 is 16 amino acids. Between the trimmed V and J ends, which lost 6 bases and 1 base, there was a span of 16 bases.

The sample consisted of peripheral blood or thyroid tissue (not recorded which). This receptor was identified in an adult woman with Graves' disease, either hyperthyroidism or ophthalmopathy (not recorded which). The chain joins TRBV18 to TRBJ1-3; the D gene is possibly TRBD1 (5 bases). The CDR3 loop reads CASSLGTSASGNTIYF. The CDR3 DNA follows: TGTGCCAGCTCCCTTGGGACCTCGGCTTCTGGAAACACCATATATTTT.